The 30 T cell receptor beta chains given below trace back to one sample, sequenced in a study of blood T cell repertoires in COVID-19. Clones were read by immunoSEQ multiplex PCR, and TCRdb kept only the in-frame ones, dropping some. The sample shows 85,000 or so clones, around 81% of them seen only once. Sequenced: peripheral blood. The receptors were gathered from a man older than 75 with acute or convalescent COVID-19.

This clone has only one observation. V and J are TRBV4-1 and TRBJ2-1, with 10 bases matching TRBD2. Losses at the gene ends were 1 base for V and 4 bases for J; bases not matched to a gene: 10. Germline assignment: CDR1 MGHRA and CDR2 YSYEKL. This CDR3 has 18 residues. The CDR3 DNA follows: TGCGCCAGCAGCCAAGGCCCCGTTGCTAGCGGGGGTTACAATGAGCAGTTCTTC. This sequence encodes CASSQGPVASGGYNEQFF.

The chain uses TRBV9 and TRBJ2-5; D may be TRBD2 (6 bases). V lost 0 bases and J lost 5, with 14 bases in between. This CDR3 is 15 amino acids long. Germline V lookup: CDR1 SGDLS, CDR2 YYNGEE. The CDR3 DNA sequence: TGTGCCAGCAGCGTAGCTACACGGGAGCCCGAGACCCAGTACTTC. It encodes CASSVATREPETQYF.

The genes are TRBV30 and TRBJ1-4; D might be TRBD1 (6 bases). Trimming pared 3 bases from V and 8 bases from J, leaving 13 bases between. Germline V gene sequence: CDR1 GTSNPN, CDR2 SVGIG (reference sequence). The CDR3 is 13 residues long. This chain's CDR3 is CAWSGGAEEKLFF. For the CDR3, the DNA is TGTGCCTGGAGCGGGGGGGCGGAGGAAAAACTGTTTTTT.

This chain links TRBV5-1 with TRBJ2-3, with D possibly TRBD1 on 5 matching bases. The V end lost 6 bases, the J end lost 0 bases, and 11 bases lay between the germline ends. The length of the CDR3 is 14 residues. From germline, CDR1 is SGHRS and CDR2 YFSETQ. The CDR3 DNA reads TGCGCCAGCAATGGAGACAGAAGCACAGATACGCAGTATTTT. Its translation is CASNGDRSTDTQYF.

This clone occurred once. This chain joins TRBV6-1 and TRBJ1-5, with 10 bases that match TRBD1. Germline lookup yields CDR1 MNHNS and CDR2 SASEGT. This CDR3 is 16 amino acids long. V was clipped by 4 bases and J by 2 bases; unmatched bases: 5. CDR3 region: CASSAGTGVGNQPQHF. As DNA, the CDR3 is TGTGCCAGCAGTGCCGGGACAGGGGTAGGCAATCAGCCCCAGCATTTT.

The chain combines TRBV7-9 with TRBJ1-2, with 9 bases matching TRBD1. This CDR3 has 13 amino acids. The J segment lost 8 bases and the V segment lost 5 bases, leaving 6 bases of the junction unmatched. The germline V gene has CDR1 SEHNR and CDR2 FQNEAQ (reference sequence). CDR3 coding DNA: TGTGCCAGCAGCCGGGGACAGGGTCGGGGCTACACCTTC. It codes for CASSRGQGRGYTF.

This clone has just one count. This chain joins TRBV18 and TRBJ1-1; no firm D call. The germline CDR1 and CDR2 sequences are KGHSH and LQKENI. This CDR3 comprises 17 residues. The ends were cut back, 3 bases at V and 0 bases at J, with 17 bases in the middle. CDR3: CASSPADRGILNTEAFF. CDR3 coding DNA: TGTGCCAGCTCACCTGCAGATAGAGGGATTCTGAACACTGAAGCTTTCTTT.

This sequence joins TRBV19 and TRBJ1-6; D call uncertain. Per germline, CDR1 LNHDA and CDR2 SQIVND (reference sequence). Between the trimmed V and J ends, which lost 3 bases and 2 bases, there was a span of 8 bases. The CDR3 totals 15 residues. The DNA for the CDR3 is TGTGCCAGTAGTATCGGGGATACCTATAATTCACCCCTCCACTTT. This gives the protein CASSIGDTYNSPLHF. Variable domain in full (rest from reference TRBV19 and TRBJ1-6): DGGITQSPKYLFRKEGQNVTLSCEQNLNHDAMYWYRQDPGQGLRLIYYSQIVNDFQKGDIAEGYSVSREKKESFPLTVTSAQKNPTAFYLCASSIGDTYNSPLHFGNGTRLTVT.

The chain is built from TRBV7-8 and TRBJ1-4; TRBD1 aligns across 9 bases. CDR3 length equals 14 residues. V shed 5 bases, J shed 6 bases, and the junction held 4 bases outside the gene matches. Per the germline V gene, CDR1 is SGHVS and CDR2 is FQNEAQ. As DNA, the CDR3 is TGTGCCAGCAGCCCAGACAGGGGGTATGAAAAACTGTTTTTT. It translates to CASSPDRGYEKLFF.

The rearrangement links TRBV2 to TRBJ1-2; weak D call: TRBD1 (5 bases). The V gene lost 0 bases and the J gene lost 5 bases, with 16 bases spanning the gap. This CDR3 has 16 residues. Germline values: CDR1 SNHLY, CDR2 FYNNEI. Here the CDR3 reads CASSEALWGDQYGYTF. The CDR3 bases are TGTGCCAGCAGTGAAGCGCTTTGGGGGGACCAATATGGCTACACCTTC.

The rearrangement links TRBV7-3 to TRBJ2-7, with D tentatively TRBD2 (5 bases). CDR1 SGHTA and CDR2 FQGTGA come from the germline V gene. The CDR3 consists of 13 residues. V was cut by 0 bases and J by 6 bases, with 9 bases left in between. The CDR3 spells CASSLTGASEQYF. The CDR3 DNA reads TGTGCCAGCAGCTTAACGGGAGCCAGCGAGCAGTACTTC. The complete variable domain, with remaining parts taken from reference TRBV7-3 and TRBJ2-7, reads GAGVSQTPSNKVTEKGKYVELRCDPISGHTALYWYRQSLGQGPEFLIYFQGTGAADDSGLPNDRFFAVRPEGSVSTLKIQRTERGDSAVYLCASSLTGASEQYFGPGTRLTVT.

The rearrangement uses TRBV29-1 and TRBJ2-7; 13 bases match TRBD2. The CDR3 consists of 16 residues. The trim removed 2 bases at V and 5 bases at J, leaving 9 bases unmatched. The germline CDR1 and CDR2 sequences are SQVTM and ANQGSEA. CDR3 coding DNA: TGCAGCGTTGAACGCGGGACTAGCGGGACCTCTCACGAGCAGTACTTC. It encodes CSVERGTSGTSHEQYF.

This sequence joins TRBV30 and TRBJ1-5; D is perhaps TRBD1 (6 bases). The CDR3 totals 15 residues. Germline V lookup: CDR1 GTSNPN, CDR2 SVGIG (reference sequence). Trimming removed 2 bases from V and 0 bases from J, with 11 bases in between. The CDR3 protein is CAWSIGTYSNQPQHF. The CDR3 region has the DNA TGTGCCTGGAGTATCGGGACATATAGCAATCAGCCCCAGCATTTT.

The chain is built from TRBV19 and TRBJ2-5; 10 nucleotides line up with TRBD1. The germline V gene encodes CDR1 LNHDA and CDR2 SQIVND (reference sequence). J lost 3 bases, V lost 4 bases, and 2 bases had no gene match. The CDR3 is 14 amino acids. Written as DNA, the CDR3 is TGTGCCAGTAGTAGGACAGGGGGTGAAGAGACCCAGTACTTC. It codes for CASSRTGGEETQYF.

The CDR3 loop reads CASSYSPPSGRETQYF. The CDR3, as DNA: TGTGCCAGCAGTTACTCGCCGCCTAGCGGGCGGGAGACCCAGTACTTC. The chain uses TRBV6-6 and TRBJ2-5, with 8 positions matching TRBD2. The CDR3 is 16 residues long. V dropped 0 bases and J dropped 5; count of bases not matched to a gene: 8. Germline CDR1 is MNHNY and CDR2 is SVGAGI (reference sequence).

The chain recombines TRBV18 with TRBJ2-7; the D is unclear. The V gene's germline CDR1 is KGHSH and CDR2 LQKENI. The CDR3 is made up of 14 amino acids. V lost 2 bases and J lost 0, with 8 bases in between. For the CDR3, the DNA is TGTGCCAGCTCACCATTGCCTAGCTCCTACGAGCAGTACTTC. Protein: CASSPLPSSYEQYF.

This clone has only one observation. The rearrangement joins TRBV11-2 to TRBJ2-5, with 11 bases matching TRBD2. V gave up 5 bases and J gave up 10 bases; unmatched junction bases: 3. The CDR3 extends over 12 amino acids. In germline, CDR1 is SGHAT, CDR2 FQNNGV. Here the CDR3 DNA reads TGTGCCAGCAGCGTCGGACTAGCGGGCCAGTACTTC. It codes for CASSVGLAGQYF.

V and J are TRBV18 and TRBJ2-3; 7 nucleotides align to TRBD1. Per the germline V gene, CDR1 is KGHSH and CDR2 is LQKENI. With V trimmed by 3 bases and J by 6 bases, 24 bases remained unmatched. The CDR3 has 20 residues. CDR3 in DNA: TGTGCCAGCTCACCGCTAGCTGGACAGGTGTTTTCGCACATCAGGGATACGCAGTATTTT. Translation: CASSPLAGQVFSHIRDTQYF.

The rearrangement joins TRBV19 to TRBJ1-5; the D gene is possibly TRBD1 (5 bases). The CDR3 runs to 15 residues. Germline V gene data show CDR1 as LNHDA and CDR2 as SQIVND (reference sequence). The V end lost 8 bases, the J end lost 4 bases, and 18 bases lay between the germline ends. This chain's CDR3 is CASCTGGEVNQPQHF. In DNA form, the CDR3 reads TGTGCCAGTTGTACGGGGGGGGAGGTGAATCAGCCCCAGCATTTT.

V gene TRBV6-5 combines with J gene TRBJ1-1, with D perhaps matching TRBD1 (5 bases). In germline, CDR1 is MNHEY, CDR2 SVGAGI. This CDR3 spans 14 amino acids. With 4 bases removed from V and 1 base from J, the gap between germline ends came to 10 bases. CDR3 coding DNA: TGTGCCAGCAGTTCAGGGTTGCCGAACACTGAAGCTTTCTTT. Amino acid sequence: CASSSGLPNTEAFF.

CDR3 protein: CASSLSGTGGFYGYTF. The CDR3 DNA is TGTGCCAGCAGTTTATCTGGGACAGGGGGGTTCTATGGCTACACCTTC. The rearrangement joins TRBV27 to TRBJ1-2, with 11 positions matching TRBD1. The junction had 4 bases not matched to a gene; V was cut back by 0 bases and J by 4 bases. Germline-derived CDR1 and CDR2 are MNHEY and SMNVEV (reference sequence). The CDR3 totals 16 residues.

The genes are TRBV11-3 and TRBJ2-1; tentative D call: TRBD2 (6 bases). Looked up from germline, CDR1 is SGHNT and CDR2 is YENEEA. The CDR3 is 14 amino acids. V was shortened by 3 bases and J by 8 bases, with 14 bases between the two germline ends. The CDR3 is CASSLASASDEQFF. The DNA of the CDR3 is TGTGCCAGCAGCTTGGCCAGTGCTAGCGATGAGCAGTTCTTC.

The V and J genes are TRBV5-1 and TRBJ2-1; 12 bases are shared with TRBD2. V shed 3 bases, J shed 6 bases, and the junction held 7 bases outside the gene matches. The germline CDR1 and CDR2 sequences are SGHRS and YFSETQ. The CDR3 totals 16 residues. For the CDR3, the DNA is TGCGCCAGCAGCTCCATGACTAGCGGGAGAGTCAATGAGCAGTTCTTC. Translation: CASSSMTSGRVNEQFF.

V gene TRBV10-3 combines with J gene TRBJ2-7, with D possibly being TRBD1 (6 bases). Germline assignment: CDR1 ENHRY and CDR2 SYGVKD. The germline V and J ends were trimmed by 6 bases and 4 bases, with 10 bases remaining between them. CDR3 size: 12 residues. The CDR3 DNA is TGTGCCATCAGCCCCGGACAGTACGAGCAGTACTTC. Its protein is CAISPGQYEQYF.

CDR3 sequence reads: CASSFSAYNEQFF. The CDR3 bases are TGCGCCAGCAGTTTTTCGGCCTACAATGAGCAGTTCTTC. The J gene is TRBJ2-1, the V gene TRBV5-1; no firm D call. This CDR3 has 13 amino acids. Germline values: CDR1 SGHRS, CDR2 YFSETQ. Trimming removed 5 bases from V and 2 bases from J, with 8 bases in between.

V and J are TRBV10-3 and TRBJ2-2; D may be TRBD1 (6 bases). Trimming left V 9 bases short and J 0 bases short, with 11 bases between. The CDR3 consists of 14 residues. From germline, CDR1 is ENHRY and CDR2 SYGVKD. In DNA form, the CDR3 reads TGTGCCATTAGGACAGCTGCGAACACCGGGGAGCTGTTTTTT. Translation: CAIRTAANTGELFF.

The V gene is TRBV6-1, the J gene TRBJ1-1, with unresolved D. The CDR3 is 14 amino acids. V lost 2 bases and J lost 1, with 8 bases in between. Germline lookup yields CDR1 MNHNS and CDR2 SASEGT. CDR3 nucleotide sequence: TGTGCCAGCAGTGAAATTTGGAGGAACACTGAAGCTTTCTTT. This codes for CASSEIWRNTEAFF.

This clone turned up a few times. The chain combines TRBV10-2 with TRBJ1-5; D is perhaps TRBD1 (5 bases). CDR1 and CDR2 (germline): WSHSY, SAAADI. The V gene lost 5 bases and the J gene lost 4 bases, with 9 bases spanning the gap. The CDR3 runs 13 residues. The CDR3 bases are TGCGCCAGCAGTCAGGGAACGAATCAGCCCCAGCATTTT. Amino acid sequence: CASSQGTNQPQHF.

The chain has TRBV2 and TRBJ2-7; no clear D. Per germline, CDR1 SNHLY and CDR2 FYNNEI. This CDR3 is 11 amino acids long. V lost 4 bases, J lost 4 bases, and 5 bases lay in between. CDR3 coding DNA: TGTGCCAGCAGTGTCCAGTACGAGCAGTACTTC. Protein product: CASSVQYEQYF.

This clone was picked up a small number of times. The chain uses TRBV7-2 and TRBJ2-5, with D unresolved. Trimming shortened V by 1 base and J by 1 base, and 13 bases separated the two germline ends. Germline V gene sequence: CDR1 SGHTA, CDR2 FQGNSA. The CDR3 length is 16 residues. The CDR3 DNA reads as TGTGCCAGCAGCTTAGGGTGGAGTGGCGGCCAAGAGACCCAGTACTTC. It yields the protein CASSLGWSGGQETQYF.